The next 29 T cell receptor beta chains were all read from a single sample in a study of OX40 agonist ivuxolimab in advanced cancers. The assay was immunoSEQ multiplex PCR, and TCRdb's table has in-frame clones only and misses some. The table records tens of thousands of clones, approximately 88% of them present only once. Sample: CD4+ or CD8+ T cells sorted from blood, taken in a trial of the OX40 agonist ivuxolimab. The receptors derive from an adult with an advanced solid tumor such as melanoma, head and neck, liver or kidney cancer.

This clone was detected only a few times. The chain joins TRBV18 to TRBJ1-6, with D unclear. Trimming left V 6 bases short and J 8 bases short, with 14 bases between. Per germline, CDR1 KGHSH and CDR2 LQKENI. CDR3 length equals 14 residues. The CDR3 sequence is CASSAIGSDSPLHF. The CDR3 DNA reads as TGTGCCAGCTCCGCTATAGGGAGTGATTCACCCCTCCACTTT.

The chain is built from TRBV6-1 and TRBJ1-2; maybe TRBD1 (6 bases). With 11 bases removed from V and 8 bases from J, the gap between germline ends came to 24 bases. Germline V gene lookup returns CDR1 MNHNS and CDR2 SASEGT. This CDR3 spans 14 amino acids. This CDR3 reads CAGRGTSGYRGYTF. The DNA of the CDR3 is TGTGCCGGCCGAGGGACATCAGGCTATCGAGGCTACACCTTC.

V gene TRBV28 combines with J gene TRBJ1-1, with 7 bases fitting TRBD1. J was trimmed by 3 bases and V by 2 bases; bases with no gene match: 3. Germline V gene sequence: CDR1 MDHEN, CDR2 SYDVKM. This CDR3 has 14 residues. CDR3 DNA sequence: TGTGCCAGCAGTTTAACGACAGGGTACACTGAAGCTTTCTTT. This sequence encodes CASSLTTGYTEAFF.

V gene TRBV5-1 combines with J gene TRBJ2-2, with D uncertain. The V end lost 4 bases, the J end lost 3 bases, and 7 bases lay between the germline ends. CDR3 length: 13 residues. Germline lookup yields CDR1 SGHRS and CDR2 YFSETQ. The CDR3 sequence is CASSLLDTGELFF. CDR3 sequence (DNA): TGCGCCAGCAGCCTACTGGACACCGGGGAGCTGTTTTTT.

About this clone: Other DNA sequences from this sample encode an identical CDR3 as well. V is TRBV27 and J is TRBJ2-5; D gene unclear. Trimming cost V 4 bases and J 4 bases, with 7 bases left between them. Germline CDR1 reads MNHEY; CDR2 reads SMNVEV (reference sequence). This CDR3 spans 12 amino acids. CDR3 protein: CASSSPGETQYF. The CDR3 DNA sequence: TGTGCCAGCAGTTCCCCGGGAGAGACCCAGTACTTC.

For this clone: Within the sample, other DNA sequences also encode this same CDR3. V is TRBV7-9 and J is TRBJ2-5; no reliable D call. In germline, CDR1 is SEHNR, CDR2 FQNEAQ (reference sequence). Trimming took off 5 bases at V and 2 bases at J, with 3 bases between the two ends. The CDR3 has 11 amino acids. The CDR3 sequence: CASSPQETQYF. In nucleotides, the CDR3 is TGTGCCAGCAGCCCACAAGAGACCCAGTACTTC.

The sample holds one count of this clone. This chain uses TRBV7-2 with TRBJ2-2; 10 positions agree with TRBD2. The trim removed 3 bases at V and 6 bases at J, leaving 7 bases unmatched. The CDR3 runs to 16 residues. CDR1 and CDR2 (germline): SGHTA, FQGNSA. The DNA for the CDR3 is TGTGCCAGCAGCTTTAAAGCGGGGGGGATCGCCGGGGAGCTGTTTTTT. Protein sequence: CASSFKAGGIAGELFF. Together with reference TRBV7-2 and TRBJ2-2, the CDR3 gives the full variable domain: GAGVSQSPSNKVTEKGKDVELRCDPISGHTALYWYRQSLGQGLEFLIYFQGNSAPDKSGLPSDRFSAERTGGSVSTLTIQRTQQEDSAVYLCASSFKAGGIAGELFFGEGSRLTVL.

This chain links TRBV29-1 with TRBJ2-3; 7 positions agree with TRBD1. The CDR3 has 15 residues. J gave up 1 base and V 3 bases, and 7 bases lay outside the gene matches. Germline CDR1 and CDR2: SQVTM and ANQGSEA. Here the CDR3 DNA reads TGCAGCGTTGAGGATGAAACAGGGGGCACAGATACGCAGTATTTT. Translation gives CSVEDETGGTDTQYF.

This chain joins TRBV9 and TRBJ1-2; tentative D call: TRBD1 (6 bases). Germline lookup yields CDR1 SGDLS and CDR2 YYNGEE. Trimming cost V 2 bases and J 5 bases, with 22 bases left between them. The CDR3 spans 17 residues. CDR3 loop: CASSVFVTGQSVYGYTF. The CDR3 DNA reads as TGTGCCAGCAGCGTGTTTGTCACGGGACAATCTGTTTATGGCTACACCTTC.

J is TRBJ2-5 and V is TRBV6-6, with TRBD2 matching 9 bases. Germline V gives CDR1 MNHNY, CDR2 SVGAGI (reference sequence). The CDR3 is 15 residues long. Trimming at V came to 0 bases and at J to 5 bases, leaving 4 bases not matched to a gene. The CDR3 region is CASSYSAGGRETQYF. The CDR3 nucleotides read TGTGCCAGCAGTTACTCGGCGGGGGGGCGGGAGACCCAGTACTTC.

The V gene is TRBV6-1, the J gene TRBJ2-3; TRBD2 matches 11 bases. The CDR3 sequence is 14 residues long. Trimming cost V 4 bases and J 4 bases; bases outside gene matches: 1. Germline loops: CDR1 MNHNS, CDR2 SASEGT. This chain's CDR3 is CASSGSGGADTQYF. The DNA of the CDR3 is TGTGCCAGCAGTGGTAGCGGGGGGGCAGATACGCAGTATTTT.

The rearrangement links TRBV5-1 to TRBJ2-1; D gene unclear. V gave up 0 bases and J gave up 0 bases, with 7 bases separating them. The CDR3 extends over 15 amino acids. Germline loops: CDR1 SGHRS, CDR2 YFSETQ. The CDR3 nucleotides are TGCGCCAGCAGCTTGGATCTAGACTCCTACAATGAGCAGTTCTTC. Its translation: CASSLDLDSYNEQFF.

This chain joins TRBV5-5 and TRBJ2-7; 9 nucleotides match TRBD1. Germline V gene lookup returns CDR1 SGHKS and CDR2 YYEKEE (reference sequence). V gave up 2 bases and J gave up 5 bases; unmatched junction bases: 2. The CDR3 has 13 amino acids. CDR3 DNA: TGTGCCAGCAGCTTCGGGACAGGGAACGAGCAGTACTTC. Protein product: CASSFGTGNEQYF.

This clone appeared a few times. The chain uses TRBV2 and TRBJ1-5; no definite D call. Trimming left V 6 bases short and J 11 bases short, with 11 bases between. The germline V gene encodes CDR1 SNHLY and CDR2 FYNNEI. The CDR3 is made up of 11 amino acids. In DNA form, the CDR3 reads TGTGCCAGCAGGGGAGACGTAGCCCAGCATTTT. Translation: CASRGDVAQHF.

This clone was seen only a few times. This chain links TRBV28 with TRBJ1-2; D unclear. Deletions cut 2 bases from V and 5 bases from J, with 9 bases between. There are 13 residues in the CDR3. In germline, CDR1 is MDHEN, CDR2 SYDVKM. The CDR3 sequence: CASSLRVIYGYTF. DNA for the CDR3: TGTGCCAGCAGTTTAAGGGTAATTTATGGCTACACCTTC.

The genes are TRBV6-6 and TRBJ2-1; D gene ambiguous. V lost 6 bases and J 0 bases, leaving 12 bases between the germline ends. Germline loops: CDR1 MNHNY, CDR2 SVGAGI (reference sequence). CDR3 length: 15 residues. The CDR3 spells CASSGIEGSYNEQFF. The DNA of the CDR3 is TGTGCCAGCAGCGGAATTGAAGGCTCCTACAATGAGCAGTTCTTC.

J is TRBJ1-3 and V is TRBV4-1; TRBD1 agrees at 7 bases. The CDR3 runs to 20 residues. Per germline, CDR1 MGHRA and CDR2 YSYEKL. The V and J ends lost 4 bases and 0 bases, in that order; junction bases with no gene match: 18. CDR3 nucleotides: TGCGCCAGCAGCCCGATTATAGGGGGCGTAAAACTTGGCTCTGGAAACACCATATATTTT. Its translation: CASSPIIGGVKLGSGNTIYF.

This sequence joins TRBV25-1 and TRBJ1-1, with 7 bases fitting TRBD1. Germline assignment: CDR1 MGHDK and CDR2 SYGVNS. The CDR3 consists of 15 residues. The V gene end was trimmed by 6 bases and the J gene end by 2 bases; junction bases not matched to a gene: 9. The CDR3 spells CASRGGTDQNTEAFF. CDR3 sequence (DNA): TGTGCCAGCAGAGGAGGGACAGACCAAAACACTGAAGCTTTCTTT.

V usage is TRBV29-1 and J usage is TRBJ1-3, with D perhaps matching TRBD1 (6 bases). CDR3 length: 17 residues. V lost 0 bases and J 0 bases, leaving 15 bases between the germline ends. Germline CDR1 is SQVTM and CDR2 is ANQGSEA. CDR3 protein: CSVEEYRQESSGNTIYF. DNA for the CDR3: TGCAGCGTTGAAGAATATCGACAGGAGAGCTCTGGAAACACCATATATTTT.

This clone was detected only a few times. V usage is TRBV4-1 and J usage is TRBJ2-7; 10 bases line up with TRBD1. The CDR3 covers 15 residues. V trimming: 5 bases; J trimming: 3 bases; junction bases outside the gene matches: 7. The germline gives CDR1 MGHRA, CDR2 YSYEKL. CDR3 DNA sequence: TGCGCCAGCAGCGCACCGGGACAGGGGCGCTACGAGCAGTACTTC. It encodes CASSAPGQGRYEQYF.

The J gene is TRBJ2-1, the V gene TRBV7-6, with TRBD2 matching over 9 bases. The CDR3 totals 14 residues. Per the germline V gene, CDR1 is SGHVS and CDR2 is FNYEAQ. The V gene end was trimmed by 0 bases and the J gene end by 10 bases; junction bases not matched to a gene: 4. The CDR3: CASSLAQTSGEQFF. The CDR3 DNA follows: TGTGCCAGCAGCTTAGCCCAAACTAGCGGGGAGCAGTTCTTC.

For the CDR3, the DNA is TGTGCCAGCAGGAGCCGGGGACAGGTTAAGGGAAACACCATATATTTT. Protein sequence: CASRSRGQVKGNTIYF. The gene calls are TRBV28 and TRBJ1-3; 8 bases fit TRBD1. Losses at the gene ends were 6 bases for V and 4 bases for J; bases not matched to a gene: 11. The CDR3 spans 16 residues. Germline CDR1 MDHEN, CDR2 SYDVKM. The whole variable domain, remainder taken from reference TRBV28 and TRBJ1-3, is DVKVTQSSRYLVKRTGEKVFLECVQDMDHENMFWYRQDPGLGLRLIYFSYDVKMKEKGDIPEGYSVSREKKERFSLILESASTNQTSMYLCASRSRGQVKGNTIYFGEGSWLTVV.

V usage is TRBV6-1 and J usage is TRBJ1-6; D remains ambiguous. The CDR3 loop spans 11 amino acids. Germline CDR1 MNHNS, CDR2 SASEGT. V dropped 2 bases and J dropped 9 bases, with 2 bases sitting between them. CDR3 sequence: CASSEFSPLHF. The CDR3 DNA reads as TGTGCCAGCAGTGAATTTTCACCCCTCCACTTT.

The genes are TRBV19 and TRBJ2-3, with D perhaps TRBD1 (6 bases). This CDR3 is built from 14 residues. With 8 bases removed from V and 0 bases from J, the gap between germline ends came to 12 bases. The germline V gene has CDR1 LNHDA and CDR2 SQIVND (reference sequence). CDR3 loop: CASRQEHSTDTQYF. The CDR3 nucleotides read TGTGCCAGTCGACAGGAACACAGCACAGATACGCAGTATTTT.

J is TRBJ2-7 and V is TRBV6-1; perhaps TRBD2 as D (5 bases). Trimming stripped 6 bases from V and 4 bases from J, with 10 bases between. The germline V gene has CDR1 MNHNS and CDR2 SASEGT. The CDR3 spans 12 residues. The CDR3 DNA sequence: TGTGCCAGCAGACGAACGGGGTACGAGCAGTACTTC. It encodes CASRRTGYEQYF.

The CDR3 is CASSSLVGADTQYF. CDR3 coding DNA: TGTGCCAGCAGTTCCTTGGTTGGCGCAGATACGCAGTATTTT. This chain connects TRBV28 to TRBJ2-3, with no clear D. Between the trimmed V and J ends, which lost 4 bases and 4 bases, there was a span of 12 bases. Germline V gene sequence: CDR1 MDHEN, CDR2 SYDVKM. This CDR3 contains 14 residues.

The chain joins TRBV2 to TRBJ1-2; D is ambiguous. The length of the CDR3 is 11 residues. The germline V and J ends were trimmed by 8 bases and 5 bases, with 9 bases remaining between them. The germline gives CDR1 SNHLY, CDR2 FYNNEI. CDR3 DNA: TGTGCCAGCGGTTTAGGTTATGGCTACACCTTC. The encoded protein is CASGLGYGYTF.

The chain uses TRBV5-1 and TRBJ1-1; D unclear. CDR1 and CDR2 from the germline V gene are SGHRS and YFSETQ. The CDR3 contains 13 residues. Trimming pared 6 bases from V and 4 bases from J, leaving 13 bases between. Here the CDR3 DNA reads TGCGCCAGCATGGAGGGCGGGCGCACTGAAGCTTTCTTT. It specifies CASMEGGRTEAFF.

The V gene is TRBV9, the J gene TRBJ2-1; no definite D call. V gave up 4 bases and J gave up 7 bases, with 12 bases separating them. Germline V gene data show CDR1 as SGDLS and CDR2 as YYNGEE. There are 13 residues in the CDR3. The CDR3 sequence is CASSKTLMNEQFF. CDR3 coding DNA: TGTGCCAGCAGCAAGACCCTCATGAATGAGCAGTTCTTC.